This T cell receptor (beta chain) originates from a study of OX40 agonist ivuxolimab in advanced cancers. Study details: Ivuxolimab, an antibody that agonizes OX40 (CD134), was administered to the patients.

The table came from immunoSEQ multiplex PCR; TCRdb's copy has only in-frame clones and leaves some out. Here the sample spans about 6,500 clones, 69% being singletons. The CDR3 loop spans 16 amino acids. V was shortened by 5 bases and J by 4 bases, with 18 bases between the two germline ends. CDR1 is SEHNR, CDR2 FQNEAQ, per germline (reference sequence). This chain links TRBV7-9 with TRBJ2-1; D may be TRBD1 (6 bases). The receptor was derived from an adult with an advanced solid tumor such as melanoma, head and neck, liver or kidney cancer. The specimen comprised CD4+ or CD8+ T cells sorted from blood, sampled in a trial of the OX40 agonist ivuxolimab. Written as DNA, the CDR3 is TGTGCCAGCAGCCCCACCCCCCGGACAGCATACAATGAGCAGTTCTTC. Its translation: CASSPTPRTAYNEQFF.